This T cell receptor beta chain originates from a study of CD8 T cells in ankylosing spondylitis. Whole-study results and caveats: Among TCR beta sequences, a motif of several highly homologous variants appeared characteristic of ankylosing spondylitis blood.

Each TCR beta library was made by quantitative 5'-RACE that incorporated molecular barcodes. In TCRdb, the 5' RACE reads were re-called with MiXCR into one record per CDR3 protein. This sample has about 450,000 distinct CDR3 sequences, with about 24% found just once. Comment on this clonotype: Its specificity is unknown.

V shed 3 bases and J shed 5 bases, with 21 bases lying between them. The germline V gene has CDR1 SGDLS and CDR2 YYNGEE. CDR3 length: 17 amino acids. This rearrangement joins TRBV9 to TRBJ2-1, with D possibly matching TRBD1 (6 bases). The sample consisted of blood, either unsorted or a sorted T cell fraction (not recorded which). The sequence was obtained from a male donor with ankylosing spondylitis. The CDR3 nucleotides are TGTGCCAGCAGCGGTGCAGGGGAGAATAAGGCACACAATGAGCAGTTCTTC. Protein sequence: CASSGAGENKAHNEQFF.